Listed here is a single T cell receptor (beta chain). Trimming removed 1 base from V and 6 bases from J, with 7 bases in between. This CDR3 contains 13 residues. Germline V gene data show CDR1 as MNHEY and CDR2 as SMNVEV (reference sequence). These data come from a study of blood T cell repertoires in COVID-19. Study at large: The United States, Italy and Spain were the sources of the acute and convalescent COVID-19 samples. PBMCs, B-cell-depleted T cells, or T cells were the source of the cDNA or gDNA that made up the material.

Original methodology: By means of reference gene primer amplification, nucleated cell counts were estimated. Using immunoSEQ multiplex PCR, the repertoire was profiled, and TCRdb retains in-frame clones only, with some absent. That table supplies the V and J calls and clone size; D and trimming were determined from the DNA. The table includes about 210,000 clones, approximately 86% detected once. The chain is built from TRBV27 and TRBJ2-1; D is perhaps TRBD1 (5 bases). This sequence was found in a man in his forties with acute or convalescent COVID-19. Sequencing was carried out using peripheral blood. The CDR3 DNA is TGTGCCAGCAGTTTATGGGGCGGCAATGAGCAGTTCTTC. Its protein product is CASSLWGGNEQFF.